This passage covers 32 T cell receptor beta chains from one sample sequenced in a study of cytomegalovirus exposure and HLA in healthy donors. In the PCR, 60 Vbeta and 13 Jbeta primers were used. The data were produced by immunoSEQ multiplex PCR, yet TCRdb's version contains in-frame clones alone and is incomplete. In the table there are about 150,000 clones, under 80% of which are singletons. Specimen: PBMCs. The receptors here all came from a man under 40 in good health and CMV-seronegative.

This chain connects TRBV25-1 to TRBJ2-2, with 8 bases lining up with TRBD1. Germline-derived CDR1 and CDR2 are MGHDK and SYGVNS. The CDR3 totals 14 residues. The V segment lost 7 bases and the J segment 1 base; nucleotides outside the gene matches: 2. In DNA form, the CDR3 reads TGTGCCAGCACTGGGACAGGGAACACCGGGGAGCTGTTTTTT. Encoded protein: CASTGTGNTGELFF.

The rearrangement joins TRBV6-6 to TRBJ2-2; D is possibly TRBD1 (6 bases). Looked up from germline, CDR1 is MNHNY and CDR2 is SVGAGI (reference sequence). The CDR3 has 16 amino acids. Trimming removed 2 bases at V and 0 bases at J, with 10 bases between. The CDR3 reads CASSYLGGPNTGELFF. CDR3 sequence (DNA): TGTGCCAGCAGTTACCTAGGGGGACCGAACACCGGGGAGCTGTTTTTT.

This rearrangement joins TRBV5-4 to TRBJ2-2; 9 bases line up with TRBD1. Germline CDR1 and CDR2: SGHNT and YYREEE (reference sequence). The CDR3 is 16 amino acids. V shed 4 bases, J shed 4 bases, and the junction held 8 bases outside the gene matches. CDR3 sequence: CASSPWTGVGTGELFF. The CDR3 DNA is TGTGCCAGCAGCCCCTGGACAGGGGTTGGCACCGGGGAGCTGTTTTTT.

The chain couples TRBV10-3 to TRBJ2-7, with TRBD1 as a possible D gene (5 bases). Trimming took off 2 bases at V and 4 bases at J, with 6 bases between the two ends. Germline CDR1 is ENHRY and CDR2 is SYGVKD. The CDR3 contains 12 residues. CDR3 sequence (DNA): TGTGCCATCAGTGAGGACAGTTACGAGCAGTACTTC. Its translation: CAISEDSYEQYF.

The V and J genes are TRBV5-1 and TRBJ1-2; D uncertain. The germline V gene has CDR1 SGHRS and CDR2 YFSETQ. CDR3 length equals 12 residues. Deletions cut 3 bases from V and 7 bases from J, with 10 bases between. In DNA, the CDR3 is TGCGCCAGCAGCTCCGGGGTGAGTGGCTACACCTTC. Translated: CASSSGVSGYTF.

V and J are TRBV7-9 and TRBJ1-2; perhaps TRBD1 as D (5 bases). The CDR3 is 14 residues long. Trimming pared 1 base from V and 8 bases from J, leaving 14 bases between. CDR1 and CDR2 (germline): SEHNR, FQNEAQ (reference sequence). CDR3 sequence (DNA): TGTGCCAGCAGCTTAGTTGGAGGGGTGGAGGGCTACACCTTC. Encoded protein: CASSLVGGVEGYTF.

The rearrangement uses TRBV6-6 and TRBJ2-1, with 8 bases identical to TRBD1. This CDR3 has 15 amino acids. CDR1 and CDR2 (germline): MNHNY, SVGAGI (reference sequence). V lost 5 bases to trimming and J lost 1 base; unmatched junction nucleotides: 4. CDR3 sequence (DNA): TGTGCCAGCAGTCGGGACAGGCAGTCCTACAATGAGCAGTTCTTC. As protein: CASSRDRQSYNEQFF.

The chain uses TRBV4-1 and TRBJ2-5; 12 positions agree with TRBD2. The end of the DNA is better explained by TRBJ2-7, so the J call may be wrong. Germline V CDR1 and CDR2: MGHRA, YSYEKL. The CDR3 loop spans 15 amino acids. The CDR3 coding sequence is TGCGCCAGCAGCCACCAACTAGCGGGGGGCTACGAGCAGTACTTC. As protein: CASSHQLAGGYEQYF.

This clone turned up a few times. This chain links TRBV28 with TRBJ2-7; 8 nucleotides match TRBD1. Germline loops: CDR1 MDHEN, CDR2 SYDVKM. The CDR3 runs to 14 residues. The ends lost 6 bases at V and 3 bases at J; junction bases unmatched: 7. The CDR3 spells CASSPSGQGYEQYF. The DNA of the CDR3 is TGTGCCAGCAGCCCCTCTGGACAGGGCTACGAGCAGTACTTC.

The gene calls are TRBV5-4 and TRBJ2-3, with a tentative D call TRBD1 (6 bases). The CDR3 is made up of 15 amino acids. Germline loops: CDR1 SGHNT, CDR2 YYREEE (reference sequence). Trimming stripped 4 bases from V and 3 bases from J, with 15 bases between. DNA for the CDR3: TGTGCCAGCAGCGACAACAGGGATTGGACAGATACGCAGTATTTT. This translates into CASSDNRDWTDTQYF.

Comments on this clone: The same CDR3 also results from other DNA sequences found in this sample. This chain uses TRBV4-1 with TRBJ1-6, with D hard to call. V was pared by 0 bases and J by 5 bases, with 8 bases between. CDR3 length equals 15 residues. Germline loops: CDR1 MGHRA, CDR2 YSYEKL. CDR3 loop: CASSQETGDNSPLHF. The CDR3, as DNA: TGCGCCAGCAGCCAAGAAACCGGGGATAATTCACCCCTCCACTTT.

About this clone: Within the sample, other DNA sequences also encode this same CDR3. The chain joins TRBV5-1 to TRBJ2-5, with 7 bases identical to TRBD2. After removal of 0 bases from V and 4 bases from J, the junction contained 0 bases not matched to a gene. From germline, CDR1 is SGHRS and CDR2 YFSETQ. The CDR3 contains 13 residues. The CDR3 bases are TGCGCCAGCAGCTTGGCGGGGGGAGAGACCCAGTACTTC. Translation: CASSLAGGETQYF.

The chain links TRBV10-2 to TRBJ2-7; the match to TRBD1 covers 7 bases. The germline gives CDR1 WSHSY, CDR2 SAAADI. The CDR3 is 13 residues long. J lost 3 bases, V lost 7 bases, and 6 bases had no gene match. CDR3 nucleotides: TGCGCCAGCACAGGGACAGCTAGCTACGAGCAGTACTTC. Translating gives CASTGTASYEQYF.

CDR3 protein: CASSQELRDNEQFF. The CDR3 region has the DNA TGTGCCAGCAGCCAAGAACTCCGGGACAATGAGCAGTTCTTC. The chain combines TRBV14 with TRBJ2-1, with no clear D. V lost 0 bases and J 5 bases, leaving 8 bases between the germline ends. CDR1 and CDR2 (germline): SGHDN, FVKESK. The CDR3 is made up of 14 amino acids.

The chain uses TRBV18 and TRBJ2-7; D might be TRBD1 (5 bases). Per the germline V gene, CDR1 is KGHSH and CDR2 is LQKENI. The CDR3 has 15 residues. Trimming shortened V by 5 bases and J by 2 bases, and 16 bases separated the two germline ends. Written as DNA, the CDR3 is TGTGCCAGCTCAAGCGACAGCCAACCGGCCTACGAGCAGTACTTC. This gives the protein CASSSDSQPAYEQYF.

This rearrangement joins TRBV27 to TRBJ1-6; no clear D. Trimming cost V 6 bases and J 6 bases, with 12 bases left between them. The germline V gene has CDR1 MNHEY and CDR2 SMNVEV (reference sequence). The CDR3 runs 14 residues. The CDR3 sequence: CASRPLRGNSPLHF. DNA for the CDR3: TGTGCCAGCAGGCCCTTGCGTGGTAATTCACCCCTCCACTTT.

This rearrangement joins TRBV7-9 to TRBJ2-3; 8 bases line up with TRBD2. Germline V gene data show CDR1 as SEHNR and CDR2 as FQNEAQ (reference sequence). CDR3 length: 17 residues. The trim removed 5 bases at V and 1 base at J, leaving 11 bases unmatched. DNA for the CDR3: TGTGCCAGCAGCACCCCCGGGGAGGGACTAGGCACAGATACGCAGTATTTT. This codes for CASSTPGEGLGTDTQYF.

CDR3 protein: CTSSQLSGGALDTQYF. Written as DNA, the CDR3 is TGCACCAGCAGCCAATTGAGCGGGGGGGCATTAGATACGCAGTATTTT. This chain links TRBV1 with TRBJ2-3; no DNA check was done on the table's D call, TRBD2. TRBV1 is given as a pseudogene. CDR3 length equals 16 residues.

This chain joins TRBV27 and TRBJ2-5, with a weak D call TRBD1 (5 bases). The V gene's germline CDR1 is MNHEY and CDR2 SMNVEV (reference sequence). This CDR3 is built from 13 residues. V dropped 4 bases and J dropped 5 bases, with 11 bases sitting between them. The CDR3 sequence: CASSYLGDETQYF. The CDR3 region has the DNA TGTGCCAGCAGTTACCTAGGGGATGAGACCCAGTACTTC.

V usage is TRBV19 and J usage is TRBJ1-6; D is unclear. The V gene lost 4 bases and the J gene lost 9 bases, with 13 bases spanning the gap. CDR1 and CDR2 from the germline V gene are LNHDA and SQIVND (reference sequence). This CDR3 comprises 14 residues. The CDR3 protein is CASSKTTGGSPLHF. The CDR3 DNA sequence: TGTGCCAGTAGTAAAACAACGGGTGGTTCACCCCTCCACTTT.

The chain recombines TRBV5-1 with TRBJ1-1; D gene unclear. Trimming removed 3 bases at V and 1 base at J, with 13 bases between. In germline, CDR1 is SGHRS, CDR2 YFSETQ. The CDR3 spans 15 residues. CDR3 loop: CASSSEGGKNTEAFF. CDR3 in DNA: TGCGCCAGCAGCTCGGAGGGCGGGAAGAACACTGAAGCTTTCTTT. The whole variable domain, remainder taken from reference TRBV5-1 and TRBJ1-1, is KAGVTQTPRYLIKTRGQQVTLSCSPISGHRSVSWYQQTPGQGLQFLFEYFSETQRNKGNFPGRFSGRQFSNSRSEMNVSTLELGDSALYLCASSSEGGKNTEAFFGQGTRLTVV.

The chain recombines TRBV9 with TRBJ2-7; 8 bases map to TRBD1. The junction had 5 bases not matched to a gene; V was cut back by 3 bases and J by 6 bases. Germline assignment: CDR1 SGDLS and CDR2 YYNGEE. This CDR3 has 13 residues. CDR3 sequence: CASSAGTGGEQYF. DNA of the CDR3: TGTGCCAGCAGCGCCGGGACAGGAGGCGAGCAGTACTTC.

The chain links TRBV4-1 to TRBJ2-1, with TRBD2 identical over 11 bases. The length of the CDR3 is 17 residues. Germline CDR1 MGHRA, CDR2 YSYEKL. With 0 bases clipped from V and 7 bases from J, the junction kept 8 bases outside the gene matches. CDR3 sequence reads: CASSQEGLRLAGNEQFF. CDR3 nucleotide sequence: TGCGCCAGCAGCCAAGAAGGCCTTAGACTAGCGGGGAATGAGCAGTTCTTC.

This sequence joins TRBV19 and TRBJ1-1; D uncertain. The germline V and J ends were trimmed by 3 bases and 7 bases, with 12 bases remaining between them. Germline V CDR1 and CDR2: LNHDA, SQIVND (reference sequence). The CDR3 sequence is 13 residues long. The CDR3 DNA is TGTGCCAGTAGTATCCCGGGAGGTAATGAAGCTTTCTTT. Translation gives CASSIPGGNEAFF.

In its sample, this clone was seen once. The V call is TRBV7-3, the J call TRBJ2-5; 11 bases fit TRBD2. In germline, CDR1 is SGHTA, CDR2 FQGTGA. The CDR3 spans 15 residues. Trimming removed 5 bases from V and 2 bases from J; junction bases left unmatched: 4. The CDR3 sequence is CASSISSGGQETQYF. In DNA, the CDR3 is TGTGCCAGCAGCATATCTAGCGGGGGGCAAGAGACCCAGTACTTC.

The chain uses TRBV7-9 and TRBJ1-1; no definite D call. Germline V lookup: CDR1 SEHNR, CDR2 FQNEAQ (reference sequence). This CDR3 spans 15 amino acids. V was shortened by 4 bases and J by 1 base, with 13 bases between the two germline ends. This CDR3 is CASSSQRAGNTEAFF. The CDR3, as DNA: TGTGCCAGCAGCTCCCAGCGGGCAGGGAACACTGAAGCTTTCTTT.

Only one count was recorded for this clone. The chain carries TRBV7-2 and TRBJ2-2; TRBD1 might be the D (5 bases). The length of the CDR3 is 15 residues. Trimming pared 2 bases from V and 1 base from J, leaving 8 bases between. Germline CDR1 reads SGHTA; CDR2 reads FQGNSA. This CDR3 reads CASSLRGQNTGELFF. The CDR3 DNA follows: TGTGCCAGCAGCTTAAGGGGTCAGAACACCGGGGAGCTGTTTTTT.

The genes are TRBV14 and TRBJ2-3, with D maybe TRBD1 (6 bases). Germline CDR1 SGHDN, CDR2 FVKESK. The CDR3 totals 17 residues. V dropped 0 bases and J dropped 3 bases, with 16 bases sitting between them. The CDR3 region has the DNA TGTGCCAGCAGCCAAGAAAGGGGGAGTTTTAGGACAGATACGCAGTATTTT. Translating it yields CASSQERGSFRTDTQYF.

CDR3 amino acids: CASSKPSGDEQFF. Written as DNA, the CDR3 is TGTGCCAGCAGCAAACCCTCAGGGGATGAGCAGTTCTTC. The rearrangement links TRBV13 to TRBJ2-1; D may be TRBD1 (6 bases). V shed 5 bases and J shed 8 bases, with 13 bases lying between them. This CDR3 spans 13 amino acids. In germline, CDR1 is PRHDT, CDR2 FYEKMQ (reference sequence). The full variable domain, its missing parts supplied by reference TRBV13 and TRBJ2-1, is AAGVIQSPRHLIKEKRETATLKCYPIPRHDTVYWYQQGPGQDPQFLISFYEKMQSDKGSIPDRFSAQQFSDYHSELNMSSLELGDSALYFCASSKPSGDEQFFGPGTRLTVL.

The CDR3 protein is CASSVHSGSSYEQYF. The CDR3 nucleotides read TGTGCCAGCAGCGTACACAGCGGGAGCTCCTACGAGCAGTACTTC. V gene TRBV9 combines with J gene TRBJ2-7; 8 nucleotides line up with TRBD2. V lost 1 base, J lost 0 bases, and 3 bases stayed unmatched. Per the germline V gene, CDR1 is SGDLS and CDR2 is YYNGEE. There are 15 residues in the CDR3.

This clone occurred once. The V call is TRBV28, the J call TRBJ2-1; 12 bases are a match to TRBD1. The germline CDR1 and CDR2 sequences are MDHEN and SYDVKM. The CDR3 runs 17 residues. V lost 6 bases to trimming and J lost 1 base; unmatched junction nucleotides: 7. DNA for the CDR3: TGTGCCAGCAGCCACGGGACAGGGGGCTGGTCCTACAATGAGCAGTTCTTC. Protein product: CASSHGTGGWSYNEQFF.

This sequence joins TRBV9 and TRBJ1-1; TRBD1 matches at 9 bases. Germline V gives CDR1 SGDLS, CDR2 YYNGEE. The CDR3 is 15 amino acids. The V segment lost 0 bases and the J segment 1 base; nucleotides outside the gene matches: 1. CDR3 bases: TGTGCCAGCAGCGTAGTGGGACAGGGGAACACTGAAGCTTTCTTT. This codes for CASSVVGQGNTEAFF.